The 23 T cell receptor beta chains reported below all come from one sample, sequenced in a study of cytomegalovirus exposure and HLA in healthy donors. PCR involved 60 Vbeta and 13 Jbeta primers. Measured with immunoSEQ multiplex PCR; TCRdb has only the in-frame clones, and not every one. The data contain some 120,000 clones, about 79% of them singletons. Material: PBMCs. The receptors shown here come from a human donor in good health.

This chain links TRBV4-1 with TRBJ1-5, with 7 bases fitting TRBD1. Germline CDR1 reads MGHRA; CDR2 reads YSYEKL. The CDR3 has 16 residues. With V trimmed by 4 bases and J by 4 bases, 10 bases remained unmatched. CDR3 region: CASSPQGTALNQPQHF. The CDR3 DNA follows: TGCGCCAGCAGCCCACAAGGGACAGCCTTAAATCAGCCCCAGCATTTT.

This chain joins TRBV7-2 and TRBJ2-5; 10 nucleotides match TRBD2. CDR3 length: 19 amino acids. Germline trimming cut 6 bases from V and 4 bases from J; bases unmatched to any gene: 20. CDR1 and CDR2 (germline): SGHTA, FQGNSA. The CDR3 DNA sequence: TGTGCCAGCAGAGTAGCCCCCTCATTTTCTAGCGGGGGCCTAGAGACCCAGTACTTC. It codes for CASRVAPSFSSGGLETQYF. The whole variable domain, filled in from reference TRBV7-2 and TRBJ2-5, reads GAGVSQSPSNKVTEKGKDVELRCDPISGHTALYWYRQSLGQGLEFLIYFQGNSAPDKSGLPSDRFSAERTGGSVSTLTIQRTQQEDSAVYLCASRVAPSFSSGGLETQYFGPGTRLLVL.

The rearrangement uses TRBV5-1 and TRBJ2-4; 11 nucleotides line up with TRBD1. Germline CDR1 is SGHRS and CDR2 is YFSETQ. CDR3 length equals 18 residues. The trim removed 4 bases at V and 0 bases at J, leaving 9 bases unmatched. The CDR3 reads CASSPDRGPLSAKNIQYF. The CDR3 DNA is TGCGCCAGCAGCCCGGACAGGGGGCCCTTGTCAGCCAAAAACATTCAGTACTTC.

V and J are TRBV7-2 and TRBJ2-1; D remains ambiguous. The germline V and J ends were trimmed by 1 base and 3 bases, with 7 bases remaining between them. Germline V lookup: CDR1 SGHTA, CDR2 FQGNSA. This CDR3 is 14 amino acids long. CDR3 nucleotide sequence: TGTGCCAGCAGCTTAGTTGTCAGCTACAATGAGCAGTTCTTC. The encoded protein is CASSLVVSYNEQFF.

CDR3 in DNA: TGTGCCAGCAGATCTACGCCCGAATCCCCCCTCCACTTT. As protein: CASRSTPESPLHF. This sequence joins TRBV6-5 and TRBJ1-6; D unclear. This CDR3 region has 13 residues. V was shortened by 6 bases and J by 13 bases, with 16 bases between the two germline ends. Germline CDR1 is MNHEY and CDR2 is SVGAGI.

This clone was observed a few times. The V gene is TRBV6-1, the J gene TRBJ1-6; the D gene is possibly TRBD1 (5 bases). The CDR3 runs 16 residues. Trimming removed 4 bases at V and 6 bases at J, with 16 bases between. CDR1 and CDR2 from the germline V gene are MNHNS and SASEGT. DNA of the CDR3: TGTGCCAGCAGTGCCCCAAGCGGGGCCTTTAATTCACCCCTCCACTTT. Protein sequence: CASSAPSGAFNSPLHF.

CDR3 nucleotide sequence: TGTGCCAGCAGTTCGACACCCAACTATGGCTACACCTTC. The encoded protein is CASSSTPNYGYTF. The chain employs TRBV27 and TRBJ1-2; D call uncertain. The CDR3 runs to 13 residues. V was pared by 4 bases and J by 2 bases, with 8 bases between. Germline loops: CDR1 MNHEY, CDR2 SMNVEV (reference sequence).

CDR3 bases: TGTGCCACAAGGTTTCGGGAGAACACTGAAGCTTTCTTT. Residues: CATRFRENTEAFF. V usage is TRBV30 and J usage is TRBJ1-1; D not resolved. Per the germline V gene, CDR1 is GTSNPN and CDR2 is SVGIG (reference sequence). CDR3 size: 13 residues. The V and J ends lost 8 bases and 1 base respectively, with 14 bases between them.

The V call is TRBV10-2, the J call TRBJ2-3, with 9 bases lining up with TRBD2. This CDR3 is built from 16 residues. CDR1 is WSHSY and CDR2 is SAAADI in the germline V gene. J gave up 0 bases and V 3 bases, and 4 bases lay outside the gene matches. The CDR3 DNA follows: TGCGCCAGCAGTGAACGCCTAGCGGGGAGCACAGATACGCAGTATTTT. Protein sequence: CASSERLAGSTDTQYF.

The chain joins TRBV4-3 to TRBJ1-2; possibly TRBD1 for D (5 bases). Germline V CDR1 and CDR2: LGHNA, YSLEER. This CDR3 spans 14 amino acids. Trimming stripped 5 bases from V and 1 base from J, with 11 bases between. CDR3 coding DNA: TGCGCCAGCAGCGAGGACAATTTTAACTATGGCTACACCTTC. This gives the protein CASSEDNFNYGYTF.

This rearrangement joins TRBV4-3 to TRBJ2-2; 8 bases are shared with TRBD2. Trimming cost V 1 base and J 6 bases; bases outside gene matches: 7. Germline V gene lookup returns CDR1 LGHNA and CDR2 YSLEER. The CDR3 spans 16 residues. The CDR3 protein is CASSQVGLVIPGELFF. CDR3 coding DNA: TGCGCCAGCAGCCAAGTGGGACTAGTTATCCCCGGGGAGCTGTTTTTT.

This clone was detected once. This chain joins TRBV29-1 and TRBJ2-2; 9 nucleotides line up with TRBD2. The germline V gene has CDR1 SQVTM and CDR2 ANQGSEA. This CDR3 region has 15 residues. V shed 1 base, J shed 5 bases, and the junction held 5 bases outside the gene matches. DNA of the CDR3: TGCAGCGTTGAAGGAGCGGGAGGTAGAACCGGGGAGCTGTTTTTT. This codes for CSVEGAGGRTGELFF.

In nucleotides, the CDR3 is TGTGCCAGCAGCTTCACGCCGACGGCGGAGGCTTTCTTT. Its translation is CASSFTPTAEAFF. V gene TRBV11-3 combines with J gene TRBJ1-1; D gene unclear. The CDR3 covers 13 residues. The V and J ends lost 3 bases and 11 bases respectively, with 16 bases between them. The germline V gene has CDR1 SGHNT and CDR2 YENEEA. The full variable domain, in which reference TRBV11-3 and TRBJ1-1 provide the parts outside the CDR3, is EAGVVQSPRYKIIEKKQPVAFWCNPISGHNTLYWYLQNLGQGPELLIRYENEEAVDDSQLPKDRFSAERLKGVDSTLKIQPAELGDSAVYLCASSFTPTAEAFFGQGTRLTVV.

The CDR3 loop reads CASSLHVEETQYF. The CDR3 region has the DNA TGTGCCAGCAGCTTACACGTAGAAGAGACCCAGTACTTC. The chain carries TRBV7-9 and TRBJ2-5; D unclear. The germline gives CDR1 SEHNR, CDR2 FQNEAQ (reference sequence). Trimming stripped 2 bases from V and 3 bases from J, with 7 bases between. This CDR3 is built from 13 residues.

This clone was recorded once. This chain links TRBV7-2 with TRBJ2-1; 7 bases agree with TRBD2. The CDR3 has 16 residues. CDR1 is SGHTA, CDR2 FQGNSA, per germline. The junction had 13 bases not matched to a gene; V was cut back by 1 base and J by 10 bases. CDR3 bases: TGTGCCAGCAGCTTAGAAGGCGGGAGCCTCGGAGGAGAGCAGTTCTTC. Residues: CASSLEGGSLGGEQFF.

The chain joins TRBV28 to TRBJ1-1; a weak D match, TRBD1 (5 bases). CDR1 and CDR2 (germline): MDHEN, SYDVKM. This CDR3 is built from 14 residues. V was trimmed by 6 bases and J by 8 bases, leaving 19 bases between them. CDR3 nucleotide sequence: TGTGCCAGCAGAAATCGACTGCTTGGGGCCGAAGCTTTCTTT. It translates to CASRNRLLGAEAFF.

The chain's CDR3 is CASSFYRVGSTEAFF. The CDR3 DNA follows: TGTGCCAGCAGTTTTTACAGGGTGGGAAGCACTGAAGCTTTCTTT. V usage is TRBV27 and J usage is TRBJ1-1; maybe TRBD1 (6 bases). V dropped 3 bases and J dropped 4 bases, with 15 bases sitting between them. This CDR3 has 15 residues. The germline V gene has CDR1 MNHEY and CDR2 SMNVEV (reference sequence).

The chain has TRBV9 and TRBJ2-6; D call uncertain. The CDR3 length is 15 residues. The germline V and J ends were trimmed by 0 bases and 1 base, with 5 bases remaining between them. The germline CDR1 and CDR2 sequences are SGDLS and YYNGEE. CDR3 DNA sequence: TGTGCCAGCAGCGTAGCGTCTTCTGGGGCCAACGTCCTGACTTTC. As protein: CASSVASSGANVLTF.

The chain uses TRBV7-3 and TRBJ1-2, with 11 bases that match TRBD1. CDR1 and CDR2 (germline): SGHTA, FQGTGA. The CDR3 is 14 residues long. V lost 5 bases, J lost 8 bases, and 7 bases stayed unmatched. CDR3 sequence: CASSPSGQGGGYTF. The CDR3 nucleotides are TGTGCCAGCAGCCCGTCGGGACAGGGGGGCGGCTACACCTTC.

The CDR3: CASSVDRGDYEQYF. CDR3 in DNA: TGTGCCAGCAGCGTTGACAGGGGGGACTACGAGCAGTACTTC. The gene calls are TRBV5-4 and TRBJ2-5; 9 nucleotides line up with TRBD1. The DNA end is a closer match to TRBJ2-7, so the J assignment may be wrong. The CDR3 length is 14 residues. The germline CDR1 and CDR2 sequences are SGHNT and YYREEE (reference sequence).

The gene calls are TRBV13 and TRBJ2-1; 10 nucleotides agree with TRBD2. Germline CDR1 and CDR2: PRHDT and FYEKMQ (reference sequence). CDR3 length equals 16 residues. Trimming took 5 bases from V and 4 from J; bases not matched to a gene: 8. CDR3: CASSQAGGPSYNEQFF. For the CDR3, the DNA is TGTGCCAGCAGCCAAGCGGGAGGGCCCTCGTACAATGAGCAGTTCTTC.

The CDR3 loop is CASSLYQGHSGNTIYF. Written as DNA, the CDR3 is TGTGCCAGCAGCTTGTACCAGGGCCACTCTGGAAACACCATATATTTT. V and J are TRBV5-6 and TRBJ1-3; D is perhaps TRBD1 (5 bases). Trimming removed 1 base from V and 0 bases from J, with 11 bases in between. This CDR3 region has 16 residues. Germline CDR1 and CDR2: SGHDT and YYEEEE.

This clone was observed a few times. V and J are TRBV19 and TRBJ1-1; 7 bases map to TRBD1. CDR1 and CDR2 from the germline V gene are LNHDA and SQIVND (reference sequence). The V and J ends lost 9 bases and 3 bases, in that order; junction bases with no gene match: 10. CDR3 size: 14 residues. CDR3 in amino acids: CASYTTGSHTEAFF. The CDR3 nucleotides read TGTGCCAGCTACACGACAGGGTCCCACACTGAAGCTTTCTTT. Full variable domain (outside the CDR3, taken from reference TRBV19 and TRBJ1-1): DGGITQSPKYLFRKEGQNVTLSCEQNLNHDAMYWYRQDPGQGLRLIYYSQIVNDFQKGDIAEGYSVSREKKESFPLTVTSAQKNPTAFYLCASYTTGSHTEAFFGQGTRLTVV.